Below, one T cell receptor beta chain is given with its context. Its antigen is undetermined. This entry is derived from a study of blood T cells in healthy people across ages. General observations from the study: The recorded TCR beta diversity per million T cells decreased in a roughly linear manner with age.

This CDR3 has 12 amino acids. V gave up 8 bases and J gave up 6 bases, with 11 bases separating them. Germline V lookup: CDR1 MNHNY, CDR2 SVGAGI (reference sequence). Alongside a J-beta primer mix, a sample-barcoded 5' primer served in a second PCR lasting roughly 7 to 12 cycles. MiXCR, applied by TCRdb to the 5' RACE reads, yields one record per CDR3 protein. Among 1,500,000 or so distinct CDR3 sequences, 35% to 45% were seen once, and the ten largest hold more than 4%. This receptor was obtained from a woman aged 18-30 years in good health. Material for sequencing was blood. The genes are TRBV6-6 and TRBJ2-1; D remains unclear. The CDR3 region has the DNA TGTGCCAGCGGCCCCCGCTTCAATGAGCAGTTCTTC. This encodes CASGPRFNEQFF.